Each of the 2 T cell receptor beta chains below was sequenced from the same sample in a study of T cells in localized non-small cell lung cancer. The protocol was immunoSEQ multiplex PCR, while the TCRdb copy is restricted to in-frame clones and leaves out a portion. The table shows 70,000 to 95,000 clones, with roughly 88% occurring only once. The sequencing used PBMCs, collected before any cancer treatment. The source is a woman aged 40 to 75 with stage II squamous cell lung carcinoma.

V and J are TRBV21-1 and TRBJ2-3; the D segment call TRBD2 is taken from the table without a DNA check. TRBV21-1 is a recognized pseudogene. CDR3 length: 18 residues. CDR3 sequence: CASSKPGVGPGYTDTQYF. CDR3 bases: TGTGCCAGCAGCAAACCCGGCGTAGGGCCGGGGTACACAGATACGCAGTATTTT.

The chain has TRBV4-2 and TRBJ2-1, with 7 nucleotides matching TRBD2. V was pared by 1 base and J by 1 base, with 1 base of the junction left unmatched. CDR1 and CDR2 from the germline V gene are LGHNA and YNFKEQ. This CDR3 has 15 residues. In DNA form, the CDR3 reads TGTGCCAGCAGCCAAGGGGAGGGATCCTACAATGAGCAGTTCTTC. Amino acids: CASSQGEGSYNEQFF.